This T cell receptor (beta chain) was obtained from a study of OX40 agonist ivuxolimab in advanced cancers. General study findings and limits: On average, CD8+ T cells showed a greater number of expanded clones than CD4+.

This clone was found once. Its antigen is as yet unknown. Clones were sequenced by immunoSEQ multiplex PCR, and TCRdb holds only the in-frame ones, with some missing. The profile shows about 46,000 clones, roughly 90% of them singletons. Germline loops: CDR1 MDHEN, CDR2 SYDVKM. This CDR3 comprises 16 residues. The V end was cut by 2 bases, the J end by 0 bases, with 8 bases between. This sequence joins TRBV28 and TRBJ1-6; the D is unclear. The input for sequencing was CD4+ or CD8+ T cells sorted from blood, taken in a trial of the OX40 agonist ivuxolimab. The sequence came from an adult with an advanced solid tumor such as melanoma, head and neck, liver or kidney cancer. This chain's CDR3 is CASSLGGSSYNSPLHF. CDR3 DNA sequence: TGTGCCAGCAGTTTAGGAGGGAGCTCCTATAATTCACCCCTCCACTTT.